This T cell receptor (beta chain) was retrieved from a study of cytotoxic CD8 clonotypes in ibrutinib-treated CLL. Study-wide context: Among the samples, the mean was roughly 260,000 productive templates and over 90,000 productive rearrangements.

Study results and caveats: The clonality rise at ibrutinib response reflected private clonotype expansion.

Per the germline V gene, CDR1 is SQVTM and CDR2 is ANQGSEA. Trimming took off 2 bases at V and 10 bases at J, with 18 bases between the two ends. The CDR3 extends over 14 amino acids. Remarks on this clone: What it binds is unknown.

The data were produced by immunoSEQ multiplex PCR, yet TCRdb's version contains in-frame clones alone and is incomplete. Of 130,000 to 150,000 clones in the sample, about 91% were seen once. The sample here was PBMCs, taken after 12 months of ibrutinib treatment. The chain has TRBV29-1 and TRBJ2-1; tentative D call: TRBD1 (6 bases). The TCR sequence derives from a human donor with chronic lymphocytic leukemia. CDR3 loop: CSVELDRRREEQFF. As DNA, the CDR3 is TGCAGCGTTGAATTGGACAGACGCCGGGAAGAGCAGTTCTTC.